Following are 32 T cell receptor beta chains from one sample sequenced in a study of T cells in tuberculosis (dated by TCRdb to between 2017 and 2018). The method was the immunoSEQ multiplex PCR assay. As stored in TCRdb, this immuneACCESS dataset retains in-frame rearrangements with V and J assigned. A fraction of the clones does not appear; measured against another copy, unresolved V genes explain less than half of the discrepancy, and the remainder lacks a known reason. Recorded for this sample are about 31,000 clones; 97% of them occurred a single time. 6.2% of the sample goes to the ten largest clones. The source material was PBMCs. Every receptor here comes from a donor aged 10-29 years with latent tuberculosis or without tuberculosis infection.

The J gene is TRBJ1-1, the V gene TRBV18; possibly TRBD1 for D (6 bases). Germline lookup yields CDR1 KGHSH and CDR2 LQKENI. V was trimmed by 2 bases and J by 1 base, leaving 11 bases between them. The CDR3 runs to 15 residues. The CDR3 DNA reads TGTGCCAGCTCACCAAAGACAGGTGGGAACACTGAAGCTTTCTTT. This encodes CASSPKTGGNTEAFF.

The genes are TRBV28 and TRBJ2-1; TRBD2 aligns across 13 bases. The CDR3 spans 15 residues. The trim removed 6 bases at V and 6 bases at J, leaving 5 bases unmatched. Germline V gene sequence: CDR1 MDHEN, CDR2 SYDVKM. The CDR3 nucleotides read TGTGCCAGCAGCCCTGGGACTAGCGGGATCAATGAGCAGTTCTTC. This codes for CASSPGTSGINEQFF. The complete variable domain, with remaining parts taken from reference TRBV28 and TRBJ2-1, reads DVKVTQSSRYLVKRTGEKVFLECVQDMDHENMFWYRQDPGLGLRLIYFSYDVKMKEKGDIPEGYSVSREKKERFSLILESASTNQTSMYLCASSPGTSGINEQFFGPGTRLTVL.

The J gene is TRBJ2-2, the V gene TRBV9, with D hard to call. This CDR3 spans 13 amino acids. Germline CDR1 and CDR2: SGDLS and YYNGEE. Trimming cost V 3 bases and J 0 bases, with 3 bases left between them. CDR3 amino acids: CASSAPNTGELFF. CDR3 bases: TGTGCCAGCAGCGCTCCGAACACCGGGGAGCTGTTTTTT.

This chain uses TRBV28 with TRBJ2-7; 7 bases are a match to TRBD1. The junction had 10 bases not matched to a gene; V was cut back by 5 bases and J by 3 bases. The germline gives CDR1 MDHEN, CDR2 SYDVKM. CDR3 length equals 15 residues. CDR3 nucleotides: TGTGCCAGCAGTGAGAGACAGGGTCATTACTACGAGCAGTACTTC. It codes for CASSERQGHYYEQYF.

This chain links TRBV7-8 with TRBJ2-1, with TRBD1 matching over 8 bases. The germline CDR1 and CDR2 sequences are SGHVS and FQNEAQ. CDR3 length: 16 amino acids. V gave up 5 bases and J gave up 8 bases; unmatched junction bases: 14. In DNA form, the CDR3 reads TGTGCCAGCAGCACCCGACAGGGGATAGTTCTCGATGAGCAGTTCTTC. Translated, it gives CASSTRQGIVLDEQFF.

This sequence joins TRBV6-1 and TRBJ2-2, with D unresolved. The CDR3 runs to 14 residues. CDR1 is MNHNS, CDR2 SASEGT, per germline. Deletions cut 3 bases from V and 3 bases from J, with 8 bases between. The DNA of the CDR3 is TGTGCCAGCAGTGACTCACATCACACCGGGGAGCTGTTTTTT. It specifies CASSDSHHTGELFF.

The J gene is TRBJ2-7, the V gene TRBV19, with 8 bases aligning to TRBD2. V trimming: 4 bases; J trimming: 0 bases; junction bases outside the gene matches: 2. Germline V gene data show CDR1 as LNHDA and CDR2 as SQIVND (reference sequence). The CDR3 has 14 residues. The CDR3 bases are TGTGCCAGTAGTAGAACTAGCGGCTCCTACGAGCAGTACTTC. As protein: CASSRTSGSYEQYF.

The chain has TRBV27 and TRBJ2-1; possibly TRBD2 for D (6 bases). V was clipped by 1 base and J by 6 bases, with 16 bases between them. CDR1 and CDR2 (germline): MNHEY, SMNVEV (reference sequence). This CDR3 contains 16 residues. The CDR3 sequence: CASSLFKTGLRNEQFF. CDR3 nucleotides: TGTGCCAGCAGTTTATTCAAAACCGGACTACGCAATGAGCAGTTCTTC.

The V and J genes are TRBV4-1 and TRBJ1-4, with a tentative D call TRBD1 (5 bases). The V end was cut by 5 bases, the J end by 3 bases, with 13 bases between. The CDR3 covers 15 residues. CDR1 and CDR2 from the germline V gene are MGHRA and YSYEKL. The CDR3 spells CASSLTTASNEKLFF. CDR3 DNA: TGCGCCAGCAGCTTAACGACAGCATCTAATGAAAAACTGTTTTTT.

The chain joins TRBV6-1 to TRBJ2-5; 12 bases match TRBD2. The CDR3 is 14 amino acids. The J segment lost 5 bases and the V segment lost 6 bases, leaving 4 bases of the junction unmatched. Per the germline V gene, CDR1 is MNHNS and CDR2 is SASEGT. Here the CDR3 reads CASSRLAGAETQYF. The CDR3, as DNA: TGTGCCAGCAGCCGACTAGCGGGAGCGGAGACCCAGTACTTC.

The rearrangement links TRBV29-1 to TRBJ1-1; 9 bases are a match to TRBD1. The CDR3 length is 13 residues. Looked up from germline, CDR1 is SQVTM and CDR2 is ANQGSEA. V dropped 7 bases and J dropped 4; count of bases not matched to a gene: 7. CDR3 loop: CSAHRGPGTEAFF. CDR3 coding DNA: TGCAGCGCTCACAGGGGGCCCGGCACTGAAGCTTTCTTT.

In nucleotides, the CDR3 is TGTGCCAGCAGCTCGGGACAGGGGACGTTGGACACTGAAGCTTTCTTT. It encodes CASSSGQGTLDTEAFF. The chain carries TRBV7-8 and TRBJ1-1; TRBD1 matches 10 bases. The length of the CDR3 is 16 residues. With V trimmed by 4 bases and J by 3 bases, 8 bases remained unmatched. Germline V gene sequence: CDR1 SGHVS, CDR2 FQNEAQ.

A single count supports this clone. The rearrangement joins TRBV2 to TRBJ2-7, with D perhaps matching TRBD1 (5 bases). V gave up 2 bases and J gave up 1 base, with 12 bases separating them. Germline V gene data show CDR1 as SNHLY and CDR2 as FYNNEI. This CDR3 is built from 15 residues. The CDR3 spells CASSERAGLSYEQYF. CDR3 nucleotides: TGTGCCAGCAGTGAAAGGGCAGGGCTTTCCTACGAGCAGTACTTC.

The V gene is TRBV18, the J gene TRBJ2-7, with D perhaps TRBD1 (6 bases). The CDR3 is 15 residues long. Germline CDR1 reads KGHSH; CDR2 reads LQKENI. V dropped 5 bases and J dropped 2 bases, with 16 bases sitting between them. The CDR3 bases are TGTGCCAGCTCAGTCGCCCAAGGGGGTACCTACGAGCAGTACTTC. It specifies CASSVAQGGTYEQYF.

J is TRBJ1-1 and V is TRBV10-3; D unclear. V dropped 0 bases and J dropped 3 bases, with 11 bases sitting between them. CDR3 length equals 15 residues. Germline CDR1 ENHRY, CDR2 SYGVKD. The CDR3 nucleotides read TGTGCCATCAGTGAGTCTGCGGGCGGGGACACTGAAGCTTTCTTT. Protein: CAISESAGGDTEAFF.

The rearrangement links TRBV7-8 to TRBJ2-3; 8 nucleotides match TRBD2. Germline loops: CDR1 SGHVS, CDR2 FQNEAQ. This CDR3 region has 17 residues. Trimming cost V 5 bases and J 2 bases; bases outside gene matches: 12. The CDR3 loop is CASSTGGPLRLTDTQYF. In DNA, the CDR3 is TGTGCCAGCAGCACGGGGGGGCCCCTACGGCTCACAGATACGCAGTATTTT.

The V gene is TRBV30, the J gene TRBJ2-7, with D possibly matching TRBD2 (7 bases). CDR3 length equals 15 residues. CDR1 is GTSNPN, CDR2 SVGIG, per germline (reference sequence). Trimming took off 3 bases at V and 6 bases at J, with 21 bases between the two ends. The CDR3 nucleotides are TGTGCCTGGAGCCGAAAGGGGGAGGGGTCGGGCGAGCAGTACTTC. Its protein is CAWSRKGEGSGEQYF.

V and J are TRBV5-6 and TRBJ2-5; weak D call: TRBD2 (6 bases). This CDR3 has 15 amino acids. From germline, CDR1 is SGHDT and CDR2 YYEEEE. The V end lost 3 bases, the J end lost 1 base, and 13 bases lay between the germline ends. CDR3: CASSSLLGGQETQYF. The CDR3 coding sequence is TGTGCCAGCAGCTCCTTACTGGGGGGCCAAGAGACCCAGTACTTC.

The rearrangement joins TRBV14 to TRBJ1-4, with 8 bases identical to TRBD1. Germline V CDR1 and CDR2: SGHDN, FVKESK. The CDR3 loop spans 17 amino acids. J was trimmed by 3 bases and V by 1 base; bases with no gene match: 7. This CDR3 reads CASSQGEWTGSNEKLFF. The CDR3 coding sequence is TGTGCCAGCAGCCAAGGGGAGTGGACAGGGTCTAATGAAAAACTGTTTTTT.

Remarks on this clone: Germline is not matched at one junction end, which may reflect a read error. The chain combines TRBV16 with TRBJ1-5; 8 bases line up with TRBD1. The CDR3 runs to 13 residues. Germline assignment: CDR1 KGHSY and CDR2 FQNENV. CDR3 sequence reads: CASGQGAGQPQHF. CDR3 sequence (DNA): TGTGCCAGCGGCCAGGGGGCTGGTCAGCCCCAGCATTTT. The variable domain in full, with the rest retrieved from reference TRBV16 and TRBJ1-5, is GEEVAQTPKHLVRGEGQKAKLYCAPIKGHSYVFWYQQVLKNEFKFLISFQNENVFDETGMPKERFSAKCLPNSPCSLEIQATKLEDSAVYFCASGQGAGQPQHFGDGTRLSIL.

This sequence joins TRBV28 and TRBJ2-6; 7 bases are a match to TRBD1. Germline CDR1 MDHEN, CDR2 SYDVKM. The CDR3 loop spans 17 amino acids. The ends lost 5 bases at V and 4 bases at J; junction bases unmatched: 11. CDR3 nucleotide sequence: TGTGCCAGCAGTGGGACAGTCCTTCCCCCCGGGGCCAACGTCCTGACTTTC. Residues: CASSGTVLPPGANVLTF.

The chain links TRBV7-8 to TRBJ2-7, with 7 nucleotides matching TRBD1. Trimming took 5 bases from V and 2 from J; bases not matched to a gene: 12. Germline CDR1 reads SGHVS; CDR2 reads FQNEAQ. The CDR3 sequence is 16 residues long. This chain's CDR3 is CASSEGGYSQTYEQYF. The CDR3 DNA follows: TGTGCCAGCAGCGAAGGGGGCTACTCCCAGACCTACGAGCAGTACTTC.

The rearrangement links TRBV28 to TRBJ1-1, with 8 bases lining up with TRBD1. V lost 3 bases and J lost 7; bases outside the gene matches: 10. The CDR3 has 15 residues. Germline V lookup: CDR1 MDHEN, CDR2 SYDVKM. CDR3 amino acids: CASSFRQGLRGEAFF. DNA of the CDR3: TGTGCCAGCAGTTTCCGACAGGGGTTAAGAGGTGAAGCTTTCTTT.

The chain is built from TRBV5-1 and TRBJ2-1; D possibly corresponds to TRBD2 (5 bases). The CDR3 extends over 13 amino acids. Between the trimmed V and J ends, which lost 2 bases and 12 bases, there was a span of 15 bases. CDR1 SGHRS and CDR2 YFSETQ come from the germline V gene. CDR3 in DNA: TGCGCCAGCAGCTTTTGGGAAATTGAGGGGCAGTTCTTC. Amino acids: CASSFWEIEGQFF. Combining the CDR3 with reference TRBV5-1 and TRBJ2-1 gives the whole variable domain KAGVTQTPRYLIKTRGQQVTLSCSPISGHRSVSWYQQTPGQGLQFLFEYFSETQRNKGNFPGRFSGRQFSNSRSEMNVSTLELGDSALYLCASSFWEIEGQFFGPGTRLTVL.

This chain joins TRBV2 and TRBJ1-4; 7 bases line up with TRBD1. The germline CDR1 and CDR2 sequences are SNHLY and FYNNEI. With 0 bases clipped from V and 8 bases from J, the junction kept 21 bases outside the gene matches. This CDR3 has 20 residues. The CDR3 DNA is TGTGCCAGCAGTGAAGCGCTTCGGGGCTTAAGCGACAGGGTTCGCGAAAAACTGTTTTTT. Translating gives CASSEALRGLSDRVREKLFF.

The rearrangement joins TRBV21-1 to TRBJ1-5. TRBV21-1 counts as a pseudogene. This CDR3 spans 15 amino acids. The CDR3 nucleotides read TGTGCCAGCAGCAAGGTACTGAAACGCAATCAGCCCCAGCATTTT. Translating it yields CASSKVLKRNQPQHF.

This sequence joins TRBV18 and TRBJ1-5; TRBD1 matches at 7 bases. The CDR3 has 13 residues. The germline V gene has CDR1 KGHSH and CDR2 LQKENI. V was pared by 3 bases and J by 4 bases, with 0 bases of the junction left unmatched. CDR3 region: CASSPGQNQPQHF. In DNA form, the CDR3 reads TGTGCCAGCTCACCGGGACAGAATCAGCCCCAGCATTTT.

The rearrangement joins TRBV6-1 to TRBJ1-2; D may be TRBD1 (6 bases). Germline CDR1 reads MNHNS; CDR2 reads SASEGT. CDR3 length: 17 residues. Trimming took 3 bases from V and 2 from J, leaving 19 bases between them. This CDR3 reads CASSDLHWDTPNYGYTF. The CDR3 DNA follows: TGTGCCAGCAGTGACCTCCATTGGGACACCCCAAACTATGGCTACACCTTC.

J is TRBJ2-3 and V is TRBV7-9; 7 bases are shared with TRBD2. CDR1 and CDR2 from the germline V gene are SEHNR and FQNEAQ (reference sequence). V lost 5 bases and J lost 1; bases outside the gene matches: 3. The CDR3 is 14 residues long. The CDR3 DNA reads TGTGCCAGCAGCAAGACTAGCCGCACAGATACGCAGTATTTT. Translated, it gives CASSKTSRTDTQYF. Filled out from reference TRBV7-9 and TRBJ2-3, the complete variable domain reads DTGVSQNPRHKITKRGQNVTFRCDPISEHNRLYWYRQTLGQGPEFLTYFQNEAQLEKSRLLSDRFSAERPKGSFSTLEIQRTEQGDSAMYLCASSKTSRTDTQYFGPGTRLTVL.

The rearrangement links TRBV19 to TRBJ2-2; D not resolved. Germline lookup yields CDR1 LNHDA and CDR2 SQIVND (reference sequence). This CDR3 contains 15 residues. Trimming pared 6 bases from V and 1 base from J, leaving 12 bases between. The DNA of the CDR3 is TGTGCCAGTAGCAAGTTTACAGTGAACACCGGGGAGCTGTTTTTT. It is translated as CASSKFTVNTGELFF.

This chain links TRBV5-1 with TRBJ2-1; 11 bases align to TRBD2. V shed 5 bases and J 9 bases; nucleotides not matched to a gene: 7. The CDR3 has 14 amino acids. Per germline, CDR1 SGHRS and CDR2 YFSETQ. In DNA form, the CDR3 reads TGCGCCAGCAGACTAGCGGGAGTCCGGAGTGAGCAGTTCTTC. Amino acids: CASRLAGVRSEQFF.

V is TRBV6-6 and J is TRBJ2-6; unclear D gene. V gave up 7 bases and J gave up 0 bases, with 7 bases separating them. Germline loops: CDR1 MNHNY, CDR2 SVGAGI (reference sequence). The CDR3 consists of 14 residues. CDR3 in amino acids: CASTLGSGANVLTF. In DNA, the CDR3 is TGTGCCAGCACCCTCGGCTCTGGGGCCAACGTCCTGACTTTC.